Sequencing of this T cell receptor (beta chain) was carried out in a study of blood T cells in healthy people across ages. The authors ran a second PCR of 7 to 11 cycles using a sample-barcoded 5' primer and a J-beta primer mix. MiXCR, applied by TCRdb to the 5' RACE reads, yields one record per CDR3 protein. Of over 1.5 million distinct CDR3 sequences listed, around 48% were seen once; the top ten hold over 2%. The study drew donors from healthy Caucasian individuals in Russia aged roughly 6 to 100. Each donor had around 11 milliliters of peripheral blood drawn. Findings of the study overall: There was no known CMV status for donors, so expanded clonotype changes were possibly confounded. Roughly linear declines in TCR beta diversity per million T cells occurred with age.

This clonotype was recorded a few times. Antigen unknown. The sample comprised blood. The sequence was obtained from a woman in her forties in good health.

The DNA of the CDR3 is TGTGCCAGCAGAGTGGACAGGGGAGGCGAGACCCAGTACTTC. Its protein is CASRVDRGGETQYF. V is TRBV2 and J is TRBJ2-7; TRBD1 agrees at 9 bases. The DNA end favors TRBJ2-5, so the J call may be wrong. Germline assignment: CDR1 SNHLY and CDR2 FYNNEI. There are 14 residues in the CDR3.